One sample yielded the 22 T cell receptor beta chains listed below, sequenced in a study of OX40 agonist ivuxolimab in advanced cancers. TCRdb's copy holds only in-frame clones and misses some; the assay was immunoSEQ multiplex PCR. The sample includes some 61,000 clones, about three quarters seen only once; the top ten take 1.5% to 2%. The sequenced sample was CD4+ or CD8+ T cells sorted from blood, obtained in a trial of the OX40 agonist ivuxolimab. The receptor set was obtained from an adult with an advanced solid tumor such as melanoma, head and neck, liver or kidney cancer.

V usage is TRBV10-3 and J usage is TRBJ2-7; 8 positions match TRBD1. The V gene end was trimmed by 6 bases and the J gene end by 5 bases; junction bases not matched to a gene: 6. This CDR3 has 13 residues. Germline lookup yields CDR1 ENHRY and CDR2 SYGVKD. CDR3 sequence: CAISEDRADEQYF. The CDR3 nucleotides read TGTGCCATCAGCGAGGACAGGGCCGACGAGCAGTACTTC.

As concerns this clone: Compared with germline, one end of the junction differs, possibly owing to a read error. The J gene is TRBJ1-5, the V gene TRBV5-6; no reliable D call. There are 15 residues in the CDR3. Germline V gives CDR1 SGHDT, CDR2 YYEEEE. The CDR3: CASSLWETSIQPQHF. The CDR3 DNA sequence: TGTGCCAGCAGCTTGTGGGAGACCAGCATTCAGCCCCAGCATTTT.

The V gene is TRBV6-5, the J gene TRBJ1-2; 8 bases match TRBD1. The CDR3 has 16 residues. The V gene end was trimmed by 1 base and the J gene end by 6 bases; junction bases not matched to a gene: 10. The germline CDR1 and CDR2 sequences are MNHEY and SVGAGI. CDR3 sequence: CASSYYIQGARHGYTF. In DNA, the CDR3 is TGTGCCAGCAGTTACTATATTCAGGGGGCTCGACATGGCTACACCTTC.

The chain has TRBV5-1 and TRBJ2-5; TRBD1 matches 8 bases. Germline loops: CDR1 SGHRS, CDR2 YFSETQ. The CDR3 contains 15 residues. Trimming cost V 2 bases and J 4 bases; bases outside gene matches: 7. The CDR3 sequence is CASSFTGQDIETQYF. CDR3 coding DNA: TGCGCCAGCAGCTTTACGGGACAGGACATAGAGACCCAGTACTTC.

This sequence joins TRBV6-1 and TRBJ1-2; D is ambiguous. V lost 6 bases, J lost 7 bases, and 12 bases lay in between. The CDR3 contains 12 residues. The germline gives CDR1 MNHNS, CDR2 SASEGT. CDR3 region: CASRLPEPGYTF. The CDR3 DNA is TGTGCCAGCAGGCTCCCGGAGCCTGGCTACACCTTC.

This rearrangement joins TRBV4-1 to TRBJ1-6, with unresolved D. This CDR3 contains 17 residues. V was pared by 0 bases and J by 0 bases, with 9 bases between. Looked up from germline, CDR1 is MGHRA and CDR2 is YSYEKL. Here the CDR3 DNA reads TGCGCCAGCAGCCAAGATGTCCCAGACTCCTATAATTCACCCCTCCACTTT. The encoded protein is CASSQDVPDSYNSPLHF.

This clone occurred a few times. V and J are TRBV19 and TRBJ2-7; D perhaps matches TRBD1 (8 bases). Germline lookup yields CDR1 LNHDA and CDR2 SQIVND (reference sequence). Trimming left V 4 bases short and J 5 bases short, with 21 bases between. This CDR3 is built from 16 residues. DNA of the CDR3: TGTGCCAGTAGTACCCGGGGAGGGACAGGACTAGACGAGCAGTACTTC. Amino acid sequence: CASSTRGGTGLDEQYF.

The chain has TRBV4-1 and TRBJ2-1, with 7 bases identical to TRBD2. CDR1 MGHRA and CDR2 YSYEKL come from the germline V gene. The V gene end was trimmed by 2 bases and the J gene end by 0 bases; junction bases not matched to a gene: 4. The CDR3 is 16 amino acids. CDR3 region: CASSQKAGSSYNEQFF. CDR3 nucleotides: TGCGCCAGCAGCCAAAAAGCGGGGAGCTCCTACAATGAGCAGTTCTTC.

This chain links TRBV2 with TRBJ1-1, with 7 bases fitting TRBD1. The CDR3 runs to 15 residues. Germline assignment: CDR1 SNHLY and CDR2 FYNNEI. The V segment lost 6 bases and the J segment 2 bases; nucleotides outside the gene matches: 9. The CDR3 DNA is TGTGCCAGCAGCGCGAGAACAGGGGCCAACACTGAAGCTTTCTTT. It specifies CASSARTGANTEAFF.

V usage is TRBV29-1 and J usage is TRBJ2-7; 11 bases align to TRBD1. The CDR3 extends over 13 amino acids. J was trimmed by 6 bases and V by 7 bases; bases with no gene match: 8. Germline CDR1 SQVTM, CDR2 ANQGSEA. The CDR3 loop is CSAGTGTGGEQYF. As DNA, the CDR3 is TGCAGCGCCGGCACCGGGACAGGGGGCGAGCAGTACTTC.

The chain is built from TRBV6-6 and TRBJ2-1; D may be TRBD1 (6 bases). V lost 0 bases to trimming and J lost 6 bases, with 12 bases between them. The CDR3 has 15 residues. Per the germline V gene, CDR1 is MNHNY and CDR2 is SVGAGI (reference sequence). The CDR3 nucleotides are TGTGCCAGCAGTTACTCAGAGGGGACAATCAATGAGCAGTTCTTC. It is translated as CASSYSEGTINEQFF.

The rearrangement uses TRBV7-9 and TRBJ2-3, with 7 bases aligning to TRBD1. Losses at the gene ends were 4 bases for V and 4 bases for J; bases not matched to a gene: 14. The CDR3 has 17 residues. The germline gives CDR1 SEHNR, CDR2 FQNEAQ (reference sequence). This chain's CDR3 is CASSSLTGPWRADTQYF. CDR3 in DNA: TGTGCCAGCAGCTCATTGACAGGGCCGTGGCGCGCAGATACGCAGTATTTT.

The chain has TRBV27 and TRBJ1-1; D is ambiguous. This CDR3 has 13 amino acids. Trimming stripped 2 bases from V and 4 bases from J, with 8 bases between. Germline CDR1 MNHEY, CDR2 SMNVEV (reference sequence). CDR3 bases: TGTGCCAGCAGTTTAAACGGAGGCACTGAAGCTTTCTTT. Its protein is CASSLNGGTEAFF.

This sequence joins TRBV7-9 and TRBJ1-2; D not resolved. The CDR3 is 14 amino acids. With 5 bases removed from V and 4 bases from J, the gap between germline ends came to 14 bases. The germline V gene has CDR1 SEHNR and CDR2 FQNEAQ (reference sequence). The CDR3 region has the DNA TGTGCCAGCAGCCCTACAATAACGATCTATGGCTACACCTTC. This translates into CASSPTITIYGYTF.

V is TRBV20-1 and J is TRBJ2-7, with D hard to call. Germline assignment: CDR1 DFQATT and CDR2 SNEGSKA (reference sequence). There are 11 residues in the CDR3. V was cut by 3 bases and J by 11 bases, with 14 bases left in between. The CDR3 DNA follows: TGCAGTGCTAGTTCAGGAGTTTTAAAGTACTTC. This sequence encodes CSASSGVLKYF.

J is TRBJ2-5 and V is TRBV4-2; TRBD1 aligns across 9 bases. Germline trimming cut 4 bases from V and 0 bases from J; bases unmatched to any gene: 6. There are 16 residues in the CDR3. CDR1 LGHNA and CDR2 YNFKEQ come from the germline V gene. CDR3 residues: CASSPPGTGHQETQYF. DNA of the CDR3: TGTGCCAGCAGCCCGCCCGGGACAGGGCACCAAGAGACCCAGTACTTC.

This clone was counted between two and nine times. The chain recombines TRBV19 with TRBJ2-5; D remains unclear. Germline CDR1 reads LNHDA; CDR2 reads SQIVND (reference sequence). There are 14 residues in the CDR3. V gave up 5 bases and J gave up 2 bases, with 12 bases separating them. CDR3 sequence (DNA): TGTGCCAGTAGTCTAACACGGGCACAAGAGACCCAGTACTTC. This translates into CASSLTRAQETQYF.

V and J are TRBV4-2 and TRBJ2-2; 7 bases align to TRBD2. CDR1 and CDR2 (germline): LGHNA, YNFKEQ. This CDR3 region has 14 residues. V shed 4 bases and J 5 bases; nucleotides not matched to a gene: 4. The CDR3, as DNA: TGTGCCAGCAGCCTGGGACTAACGACCGGGGAGCTGTTTTTT. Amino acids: CASSLGLTTGELFF.

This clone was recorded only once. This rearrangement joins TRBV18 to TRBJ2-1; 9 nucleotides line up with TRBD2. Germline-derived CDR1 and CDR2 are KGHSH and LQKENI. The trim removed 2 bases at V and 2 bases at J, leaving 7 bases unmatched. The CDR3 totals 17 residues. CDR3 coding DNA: TGTGCCAGCTCACCAATTCAGGCGGGGGGGACCTACAATGAGCAGTTCTTC. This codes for CASSPIQAGGTYNEQFF.

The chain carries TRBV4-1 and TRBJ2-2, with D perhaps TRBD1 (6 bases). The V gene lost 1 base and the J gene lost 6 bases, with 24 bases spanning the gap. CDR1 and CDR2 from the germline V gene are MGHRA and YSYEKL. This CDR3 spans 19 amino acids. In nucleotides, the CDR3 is TGCGCCAGCAGCCAAGGACGGGGCAGGGGTTTTGTGGGGCCCGGGGAGCTGTTTTTT. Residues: CASSQGRGRGFVGPGELFF.

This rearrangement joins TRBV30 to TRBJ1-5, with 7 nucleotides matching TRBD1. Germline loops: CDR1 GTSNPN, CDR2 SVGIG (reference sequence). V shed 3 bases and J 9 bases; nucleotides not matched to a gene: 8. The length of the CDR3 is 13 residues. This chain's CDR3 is CAWSGQAPRPQHF. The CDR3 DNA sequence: TGTGCCTGGAGCGGACAGGCGCCTCGGCCCCAGCATTTT.

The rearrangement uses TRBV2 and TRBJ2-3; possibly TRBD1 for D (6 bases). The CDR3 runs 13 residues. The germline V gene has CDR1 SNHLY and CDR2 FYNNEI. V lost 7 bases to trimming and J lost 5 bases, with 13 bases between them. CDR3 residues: CASNRAKGDTQYF. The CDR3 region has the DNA TGTGCCAGCAACAGGGCAAAAGGAGATACGCAGTATTTT.